This T cell receptor beta chain was captured by sequencing in a study of blood T cell repertoires in COVID-19. Seattle cases were enrolled at active infection and followed longitudinally. Only in-frame clones appear in the TCRdb table, and some are missing; sequencing was by immunoSEQ multiplex PCR. This repertoire shows about 210,000 clones, about 81% found once; its top ten account for roughly 5.5%. This clone was observed a few times. Germline CDR1 is SEHNR and CDR2 is FQNEAQ (reference sequence). This CDR3 is 13 amino acids long. Trimming stripped 6 bases from V and 0 bases from J, with 8 bases between.

Sequencing used peripheral blood. V is TRBV7-9 and J is TRBJ1-1; D not resolved. The sequence was obtained from a woman aged 70 to 79 with COVID-19, enrolled during active disease. CDR3 amino acids: CASRSSLNTEAFF. The CDR3 coding sequence is TGTGCCAGCAGGTCGTCCCTGAACACTGAAGCTTTCTTT.